The entry below describes one T cell receptor beta chain. Under the authors' procedure: Cell counts per sample came from amplifying reference gene primers. Assay: immunoSEQ multiplex PCR; the TCRdb copy retains only in-frame clones and omits some. V and J calls and clone size come straight from that table; D and trimming were deduced from the DNA. The table lists about 180,000 clones, about 80% of them singletons, with about 8% in the top ten. The data belong to a study of blood T cell repertoires in COVID-19. Study information: From the United States, Italy and Spain came samples of acute and convalescent COVID-19. Nucleic acid was either cDNA or gDNA, and it came from T cells, B-cell-depleted T cells, or PBMCs.

Germline CDR1 reads SGHNT; CDR2 reads YENEEA. CDR3 length equals 15 residues. V was clipped by 4 bases and J by 4 bases, with 16 bases between them. The sequenced sample was peripheral blood. V and J are TRBV11-3 and TRBJ1-1; maybe TRBD1 (5 bases). The TCR comes from a woman aged 70-85 years with acute or convalescent COVID-19. This chain's CDR3 is CASSSTYGGGTEAFF. The CDR3 bases are TGTGCCAGCAGCTCTACTTATGGGGGGGGCACTGAAGCTTTCTTT.